A selection of T cell receptor beta chains follows, all from one sample in a study of resident and recirculating memory T cells in vitiligo. Sequenced by immunoSEQ multiplex PCR; TCRdb stores in-frame clones only, minus some. The profile covers tens of thousands of clones, with about nine tenths appearing a single time and 4% to 5.5% taken by the ten largest. Sequences were obtained from blood. The receptors were gathered from a male donor with vitiligo. Both conserved end residues are part of each CDR3. A D gene is named only where the DNA matches it firmly. Only part of the rows carry a size: once, few, many, or a class if the clone is expanded.

cdr3_aa	cdr3_nt	clone_size	v_call	j_call	d_call
CASSQDRPDTQYF	TGTGCCAGCAGCCAAGATCGTCCAGATACGCAGTATTTT	.	TRBV14	TRBJ2-3	.
CASSLSSFGGETQYF	TGTGCCAGCAGCTTGTCTTCTTTCGGGGGGGAGACCCAGTACTTC	.	TRBV5-4	TRBJ2-5	TRBD2
CASSSYNQPQHF	TGTGCCAGCAGTTCGTACAATCAGCCCCAGCATTTT	.	TRBV28	TRBJ1-5	.
CASFPRVGATEAFF	TGTGCCAGCTTCCCCAGGGTCGGAGCCACTGAAGCTTTCTTT	.	TRBV7-2	TRBJ1-1	.
CASSQGSMNTEAFF	TGTGCCAGTAGTCAGGGCTCCATGAACACTGAAGCTTTCTTT	.	TRBV19	TRBJ1-1	.
CAWTKTSGGSETQYF	TGTGCCTGGACCAAGACTAGCGGGGGATCTGAGACCCAGTACTTC	.	TRBV30	TRBJ2-5	TRBD2
CASSLPGGPSSSSKNIQYF	TGTGCCAGCAGCCTTCCCGGGGGGCCCTCCTCATCTTCTAAAAACATTCAGTACTTC	.	TRBV7-9	TRBJ2-4	.
CASSVFTGLNTEAFF	TGCGCCAGCAGCGTATTCACAGGGCTCAACACTGAAGCTTTCTTT	.	TRBV5-1	TRBJ1-1	.
CATSPGQGIYGYTF	TGTGCCACCAGCCCGGGACAGGGTATCTATGGCTACACCTTC	.	TRBV15	TRBJ1-2	TRBD1
CASSSRGNFHEKLFF	TGCGCCAGCAGCTCTCGAGGGAATTTCCATGAAAAACTGTTTTTT	.	TRBV5-1	TRBJ1-4	.
CASSLGGGFSYEQYF	TGTGCCAGCAGCTTGGGGGGCGGATTCTCCTACGAGCAGTACTTC	.	TRBV5-4	TRBJ2-7	.
CASSYAGGAVDEQFF	TGTGCCAGCAGTTATGCGGGGGGGGCCGTGGATGAGCAGTTCTTC	.	TRBV7-9	TRBJ2-1	TRBD2
CASSPYVQGWGNTGELFF	TGCGCCAGCAGCCCTTATGTGCAGGGCTGGGGCAACACCGGGGAGCTGTTTTTT	.	TRBV4-3	TRBJ2-2	.
CASSPTGGQETQYF	TGCGCCAGCAGCCCGACAGGGGGCCAAGAGACCCAGTACTTC	.	TRBV5-1	TRBJ2-5	TRBD1
CASSPTGNEKLFF	TGTGCCAGCTCACCGACCGGGAATGAAAAACTGTTTTTT	.	TRBV18	TRBJ1-4	.
CASSGDRGRTEAFF	TGTGCCAGTAGTGGGGACAGGGGGAGAACTGAAGCTTTCTTT	.	TRBV19	TRBJ1-1	TRBD1
CASSLSQGASEQYF	TGTGCCAGCAGTTTAAGTCAGGGGGCTAGCGAGCAGTACTTC	.	TRBV28	TRBJ2-7	TRBD1
CASSPPVGRGTEAFF	TGTGCCAGCTCACCACCGGTGGGGCGGGGGACTGAAGCTTTCTTT	.	TRBV18	TRBJ1-1	.
CASTSRQGLGQGTQYF	TGTGCCAGCACCTCCCGACAGGGTTTGGGCCAAGGGACCCAGTACTTC	few	TRBV28	TRBJ2-5	TRBD1
CASSQTSGGNEQFF	TGTGCCAGCAGCCAAACTAGCGGGGGCAATGAGCAGTTCTTC	.	TRBV13	TRBJ2-1	TRBD2
CASSLGATENYGYTF	TGTGCCAGCAGCCTAGGAGCGACGGAGAACTATGGCTACACCTTC	.	TRBV13	TRBJ1-2	.